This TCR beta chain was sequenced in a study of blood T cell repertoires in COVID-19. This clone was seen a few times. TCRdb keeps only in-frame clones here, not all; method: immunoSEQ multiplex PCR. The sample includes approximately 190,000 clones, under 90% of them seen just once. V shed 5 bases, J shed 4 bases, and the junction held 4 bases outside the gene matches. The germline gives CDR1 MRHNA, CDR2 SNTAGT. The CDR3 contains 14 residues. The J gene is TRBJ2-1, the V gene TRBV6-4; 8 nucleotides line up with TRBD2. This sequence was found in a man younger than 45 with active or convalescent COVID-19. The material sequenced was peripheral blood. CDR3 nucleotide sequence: TGTGCCAGCAGTCTGACTAGCGAGTACAATGAGCAGTTCTTC. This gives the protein CASSLTSEYNEQFF.